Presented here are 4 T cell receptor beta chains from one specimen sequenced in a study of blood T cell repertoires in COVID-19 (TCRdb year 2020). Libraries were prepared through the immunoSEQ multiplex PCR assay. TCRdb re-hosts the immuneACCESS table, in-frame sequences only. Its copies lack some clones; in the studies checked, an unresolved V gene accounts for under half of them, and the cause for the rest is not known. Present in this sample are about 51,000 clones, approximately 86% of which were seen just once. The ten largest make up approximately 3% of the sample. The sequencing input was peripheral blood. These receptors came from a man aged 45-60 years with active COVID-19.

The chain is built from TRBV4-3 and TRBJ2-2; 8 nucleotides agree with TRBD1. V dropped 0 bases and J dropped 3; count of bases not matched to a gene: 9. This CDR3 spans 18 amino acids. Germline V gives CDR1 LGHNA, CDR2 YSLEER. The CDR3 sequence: CASSQEWDPDRDTGELFF. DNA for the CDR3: TGCGCCAGCAGCCAAGAGTGGGATCCGGACAGGGACACCGGGGAGCTGTTTTTT.

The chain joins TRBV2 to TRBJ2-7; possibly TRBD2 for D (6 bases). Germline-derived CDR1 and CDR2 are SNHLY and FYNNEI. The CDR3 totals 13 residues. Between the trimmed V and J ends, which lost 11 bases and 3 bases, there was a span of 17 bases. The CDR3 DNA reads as TGTGCCCGGAGGGCGGACGGGAACTACGAGCAGTACTTC. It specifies CARRADGNYEQYF.

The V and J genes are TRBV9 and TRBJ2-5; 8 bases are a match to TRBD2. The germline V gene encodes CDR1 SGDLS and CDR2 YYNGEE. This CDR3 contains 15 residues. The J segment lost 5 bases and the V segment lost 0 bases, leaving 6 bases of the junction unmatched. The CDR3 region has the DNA TGTGCCAGCAGCGTAGCTCCGGGGGGGCAGGAGACCCAGTACTTC. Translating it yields CASSVAPGGQETQYF. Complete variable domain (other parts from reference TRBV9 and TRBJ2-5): DSGVTQTPKHLITATGQRVTLRCSPRSGDLSVYWYQQSLDQGLQFLIQYYNGEERAKGNILERFSAQQFPDLHSELNLSSLELGDSALYFCASSVAPGGQETQYFGPGTRLLVL.

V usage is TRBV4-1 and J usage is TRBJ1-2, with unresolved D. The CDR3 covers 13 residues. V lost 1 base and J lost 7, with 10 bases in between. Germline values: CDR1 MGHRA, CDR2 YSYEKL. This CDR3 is CASSQVAGSGYTF. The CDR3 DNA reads TGCGCCAGCAGCCAAGTAGCCGGGAGTGGCTACACCTTC.